The present entry profiles one T cell receptor beta chain with its context. The data originate from a study of blood T cell repertoires in COVID-19. There are 15 residues in the CDR3. The germline V and J ends were trimmed by 7 bases and 1 base, with 14 bases remaining between them. Germline-derived CDR1 and CDR2 are LNHDA and SQIVND (reference sequence). The assay was immunoSEQ multiplex PCR, and TCRdb's table has in-frame clones only and misses some. The data contain 95,000 to 100,000 clones, over 80% of them singletons. The sequenced sample consisted of peripheral blood. The chain carries TRBV19 and TRBJ1-5; tentatively, D is TRBD1 (5 bases). The source is a man in his fifties or sixties with acute or convalescent COVID-19. CDR3 region: CASTWTRGSNQPQHF. The DNA for the CDR3 is TGTGCCAGTACCTGGACTCGGGGGAGCAATCAGCCCCAGCATTTT.